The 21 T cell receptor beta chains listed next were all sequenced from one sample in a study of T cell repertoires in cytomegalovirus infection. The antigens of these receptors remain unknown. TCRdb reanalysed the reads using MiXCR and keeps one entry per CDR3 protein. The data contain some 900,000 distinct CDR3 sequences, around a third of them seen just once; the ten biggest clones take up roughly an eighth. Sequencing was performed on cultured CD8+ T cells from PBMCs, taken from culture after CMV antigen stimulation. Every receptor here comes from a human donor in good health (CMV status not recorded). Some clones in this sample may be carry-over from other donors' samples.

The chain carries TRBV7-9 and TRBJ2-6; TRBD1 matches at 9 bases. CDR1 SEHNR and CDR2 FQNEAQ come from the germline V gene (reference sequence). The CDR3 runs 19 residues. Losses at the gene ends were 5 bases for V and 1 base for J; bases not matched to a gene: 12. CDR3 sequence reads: CASSATGGGLPSGANVLTF. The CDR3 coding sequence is TGTGCCAGCAGCGCTACAGGGGGCGGCCTTCCGTCTGGGGCCAACGTCCTGACTTTC.

CDR3 in amino acids: CASSSRGPKGDTQYF. DNA of the CDR3: TGTGCCAGCAGCTCCCGGGGGCCTAAAGGAGATACGCAGTATTTT. This chain links TRBV7-6 with TRBJ2-3; D assignment may be TRBD1 or TRBD2 (6 bases each). The V end lost 4 bases, the J end lost 5 bases, and 16 bases lay between the germline ends. CDR3 length: 15 residues. The germline V gene encodes CDR1 SGHVS and CDR2 FNYEAQ.

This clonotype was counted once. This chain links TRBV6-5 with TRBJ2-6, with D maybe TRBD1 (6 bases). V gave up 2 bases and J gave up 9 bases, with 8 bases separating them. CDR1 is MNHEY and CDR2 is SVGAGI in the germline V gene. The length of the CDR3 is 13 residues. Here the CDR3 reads CASSYTGLNVLTF. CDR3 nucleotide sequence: TGTGCCAGCAGTTACACAGGGCTCAACGTCCTGACTTTC.

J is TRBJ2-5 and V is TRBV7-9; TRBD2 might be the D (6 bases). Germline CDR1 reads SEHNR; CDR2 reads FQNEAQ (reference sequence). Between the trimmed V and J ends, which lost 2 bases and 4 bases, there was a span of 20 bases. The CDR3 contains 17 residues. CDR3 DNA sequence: TGTGCCAGCAGCTTAATCGCCGCGGGGCACCAATTAGAGACCCAGTACTTC. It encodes CASSLIAAGHQLETQYF.

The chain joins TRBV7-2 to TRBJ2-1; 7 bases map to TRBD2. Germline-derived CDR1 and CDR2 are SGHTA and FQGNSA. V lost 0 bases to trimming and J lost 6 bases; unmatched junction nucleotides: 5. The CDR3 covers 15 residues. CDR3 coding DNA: TGTGCCAGCAGCTTAGCGACCGGCGGGGGCAATGAGCAGTTCTTC. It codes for CASSLATGGGNEQFF.

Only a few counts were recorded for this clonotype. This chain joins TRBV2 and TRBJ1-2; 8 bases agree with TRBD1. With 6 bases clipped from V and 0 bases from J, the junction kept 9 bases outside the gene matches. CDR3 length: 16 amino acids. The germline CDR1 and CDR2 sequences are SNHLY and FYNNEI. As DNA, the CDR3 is TGTGCCAGCAGGGCGACAGGGGACTCTACTAACTATGGCTACACCTTC. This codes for CASRATGDSTNYGYTF.

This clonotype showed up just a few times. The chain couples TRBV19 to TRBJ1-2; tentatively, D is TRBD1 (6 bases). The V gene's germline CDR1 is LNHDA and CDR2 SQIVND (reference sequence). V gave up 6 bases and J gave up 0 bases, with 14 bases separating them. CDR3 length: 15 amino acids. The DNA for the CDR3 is TGTGCCAGTAGCAGACCACAGGGACCTAACTATGGCTACACCTTC. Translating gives CASSRPQGPNYGYTF.

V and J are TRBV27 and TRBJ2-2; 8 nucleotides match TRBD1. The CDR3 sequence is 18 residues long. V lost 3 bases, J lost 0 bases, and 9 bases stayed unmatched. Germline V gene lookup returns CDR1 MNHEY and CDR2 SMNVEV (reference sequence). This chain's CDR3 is CASSFLTGGAANTGELFF. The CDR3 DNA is TGTGCCAGCAGTTTCCTTACAGGGGGTGCCGCGAACACCGGGGAGCTGTTTTTT.

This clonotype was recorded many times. In nucleotides, the CDR3 is TGTGCCAGCAGCCGACCTCCCTCCACTAGCACAGATACGCAGTATTTT. Translating it yields CASSRPPSTSTDTQYF. The chain combines TRBV7-6 with TRBJ2-3; no reliable D call. Germline lookup yields CDR1 SGHVS and CDR2 FNYEAQ. The CDR3 length is 16 residues. V lost 5 bases to trimming and J lost 0 bases, with 15 bases between them.

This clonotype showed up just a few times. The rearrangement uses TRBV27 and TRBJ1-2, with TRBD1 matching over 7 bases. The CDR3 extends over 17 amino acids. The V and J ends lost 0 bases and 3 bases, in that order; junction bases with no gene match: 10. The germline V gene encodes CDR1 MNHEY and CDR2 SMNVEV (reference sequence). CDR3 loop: CASSLSPSTGIHYGYTF. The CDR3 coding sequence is TGTGCCAGCAGTTTATCGCCCTCGACAGGGATCCACTATGGCTACACCTTC.

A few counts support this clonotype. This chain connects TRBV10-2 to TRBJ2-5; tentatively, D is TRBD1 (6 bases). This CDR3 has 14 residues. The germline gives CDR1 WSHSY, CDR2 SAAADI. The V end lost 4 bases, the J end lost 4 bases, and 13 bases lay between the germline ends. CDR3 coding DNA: TGCGCCAGCAGTGGTCTGGGGGCGTTAGAGACCCAGTACTTC. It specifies CASSGLGALETQYF.

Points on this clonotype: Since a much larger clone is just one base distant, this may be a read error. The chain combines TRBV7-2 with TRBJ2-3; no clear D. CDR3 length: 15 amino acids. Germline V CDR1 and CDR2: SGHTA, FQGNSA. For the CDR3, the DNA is TGTGCCAACAGCCGAACAGACCTTTCTCAAGATACGCAGTATTTT. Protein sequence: CANSRTDLSQDTQYF. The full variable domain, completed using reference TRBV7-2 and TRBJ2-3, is GAGVSQSPSNKVTEKGKDVELRCDPISGHTALYWYRQSLGQGLEFLIYFQGNSAPDKSGLPSDRFSAERTGGSVSTLTIQRTQQEDSAVYLCANSRTDLSQDTQYFGPGTRLTVL.

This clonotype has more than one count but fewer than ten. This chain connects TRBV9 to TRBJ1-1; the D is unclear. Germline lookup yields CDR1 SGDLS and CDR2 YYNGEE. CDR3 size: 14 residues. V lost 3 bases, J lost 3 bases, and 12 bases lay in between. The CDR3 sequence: CASSGRVPYTEAFF. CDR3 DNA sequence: TGTGCCAGCAGCGGACGGGTCCCGTACACTGAAGCTTTCTTT. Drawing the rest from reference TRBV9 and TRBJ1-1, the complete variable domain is DSGVTQTPKHLITATGQRVTLRCSPRSGDLSVYWYQQSLDQGLQFLIQYYNGEERAKGNILERFSAQQFPDLHSELNLSSLELGDSALYFCASSGRVPYTEAFFGQGTRLTVV.

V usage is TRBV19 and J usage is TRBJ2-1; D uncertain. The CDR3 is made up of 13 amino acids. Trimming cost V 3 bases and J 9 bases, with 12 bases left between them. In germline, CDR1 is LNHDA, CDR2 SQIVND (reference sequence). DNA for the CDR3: TGTGCCAGTAGTATCGGCGGTTCCGGTGAGCAGTTCTTC. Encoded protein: CASSIGGSGEQFF. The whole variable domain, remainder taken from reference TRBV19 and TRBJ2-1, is DGGITQSPKYLFRKEGQNVTLSCEQNLNHDAMYWYRQDPGQGLRLIYYSQIVNDFQKGDIAEGYSVSREKKESFPLTVTSAQKNPTAFYLCASSIGGSGEQFFGPGTRLTVL.

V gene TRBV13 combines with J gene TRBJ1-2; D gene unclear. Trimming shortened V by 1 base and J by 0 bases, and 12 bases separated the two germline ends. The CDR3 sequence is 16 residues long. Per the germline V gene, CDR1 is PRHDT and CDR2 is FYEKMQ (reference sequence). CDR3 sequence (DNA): TGTGCCAGCAGCTTAGCCGGGCAGGAGACTAACTATGGCTACACCTTC. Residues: CASSLAGQETNYGYTF.

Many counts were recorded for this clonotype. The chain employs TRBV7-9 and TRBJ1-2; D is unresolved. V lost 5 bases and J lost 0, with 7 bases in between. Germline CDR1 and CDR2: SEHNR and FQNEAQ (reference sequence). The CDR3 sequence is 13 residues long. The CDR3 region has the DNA TGTGCCAGCAGCCACCCCGCTAACTATGGCTACACCTTC. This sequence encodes CASSHPANYGYTF.

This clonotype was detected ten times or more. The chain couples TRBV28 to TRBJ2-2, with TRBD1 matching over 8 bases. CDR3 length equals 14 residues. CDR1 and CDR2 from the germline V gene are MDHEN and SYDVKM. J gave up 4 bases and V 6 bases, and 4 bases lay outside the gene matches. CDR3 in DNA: TGTGCCAGCAGCCTTACAGGGGGCACCGGGGAGCTGTTTTTT. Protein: CASSLTGGTGELFF.

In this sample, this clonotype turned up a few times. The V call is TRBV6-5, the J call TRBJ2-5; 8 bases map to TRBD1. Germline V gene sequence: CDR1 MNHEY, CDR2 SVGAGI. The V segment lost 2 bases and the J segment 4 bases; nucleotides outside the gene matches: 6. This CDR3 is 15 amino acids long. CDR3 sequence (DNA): TGTGCCAGCAGTTACGGGCAGGGGGCAAGAGAGACCCAGTACTTC. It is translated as CASSYGQGARETQYF.

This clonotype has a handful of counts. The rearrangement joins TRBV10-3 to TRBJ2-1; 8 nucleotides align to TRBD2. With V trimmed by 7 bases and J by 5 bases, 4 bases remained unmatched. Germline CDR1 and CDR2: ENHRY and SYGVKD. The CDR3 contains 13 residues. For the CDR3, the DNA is TGTGCCATCATGGGACTAGGGAACAATGAGCAGTTCTTC. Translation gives CAIMGLGNNEQFF.

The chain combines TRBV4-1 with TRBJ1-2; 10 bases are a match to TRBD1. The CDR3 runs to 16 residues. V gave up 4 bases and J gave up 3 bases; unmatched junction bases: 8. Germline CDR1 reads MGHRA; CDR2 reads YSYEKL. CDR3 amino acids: CASSPRTGGFDYGYTF. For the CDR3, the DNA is TGCGCCAGCAGCCCTAGGACAGGGGGTTTTGACTATGGCTACACCTTC.

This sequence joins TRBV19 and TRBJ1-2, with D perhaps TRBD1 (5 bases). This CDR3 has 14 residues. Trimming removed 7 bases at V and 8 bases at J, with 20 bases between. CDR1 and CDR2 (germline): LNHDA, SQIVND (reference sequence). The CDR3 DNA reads TGTGCCAGTAATCGGGAGCGGGGCGCGAGGGGCTACACCTTC. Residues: CASNRERGARGYTF.